The entry below describes one T cell receptor beta chain. Its antigen is as yet unknown. Donor samples were obtained from healthy Caucasian individuals from Russia, aged about 6 to 95. The total RNA that was extracted per sample amounted to at least 5.5 micrograms. A J-beta primer mix and a sample-barcoded 5' primer were used in a second PCR of about 6 to 12 cycles. Template switching added a 12-random-nucleotide identifier to every cDNA molecule. TCRdb re-analysed the 5' RACE reads in MiXCR, keeping a single row per CDR3 protein. Altogether roughly 2 million distinct CDR3 sequences are present, roughly 50% being singletons, with the ten largest covering more than 2%. This sample was taken from a study of blood T cells in healthy people across ages. Study outcomes and limitations: As age increased, TCR beta diversity per million T cells fell in a roughly linear fashion.

The receptor comes from a woman aged 35 to 49 in good health. The sequenced sample was blood.

The CDR3 region is CSARASGPSTDTQYF. In DNA, the CDR3 is TGCAGTGCTAGAGCGAGTGGCCCCAGCACAGATACGCAGTATTTT. The genes are TRBV20-1 and TRBJ2-3; no firm D call. This CDR3 region has 15 residues. V was clipped by 1 base and J by 0 bases, with 11 bases between them. Per the germline V gene, CDR1 is DFQATT and CDR2 is SNEGSKA (reference sequence).